This T cell receptor beta chain was retrieved from a study of T cells after yellow fever vaccination. This clonotype came up a few times. Its specificity is unknown. CDR1 and CDR2 from the germline V gene are SGHRS and YFSETQ. V lost 7 bases to trimming and J lost 3 bases, with 22 bases between them. There are 17 residues in the CDR3. UMIs were added to TCR cDNA along with a universal primer site when it was made by 5'RACE template switching. In TCRdb, the 5' RACE reads were re-called with MiXCR into one record per CDR3 protein. The table has 620,000 or so distinct CDR3 sequences, 9% to 15% seen once. The study's findings and limits: Clonotype sharing between CD4 and CD8 compartments was small. Boosting was followed by the reappearance of most primary-vaccination clones (less than 98% CD4, around 86% CD8). Contaminating bulk clonotypes could be abundant in FACS-sorted repertoires.

The V and J genes are TRBV5-1 and TRBJ2-2; D is possibly TRBD1 (6 bases). Sequencing used PBMCs, obtained on the day of the yellow fever booster vaccination. The origin of this receptor is a man between 25 and 39 years old who received the YFV17D yellow fever vaccine. The CDR3 sequence is CASSTGLRSRDTGELFF. CDR3 DNA sequence: TGCGCCAGCTCGACAGGACTCCGATCCCGCGACACCGGGGAGCTGTTTTTT.